The 13 T cell receptor beta chains below were found in one sample sequenced in a study of T cells in Graves' hyperthyroidism and ophthalmopathy. There were TCR beta CDR3 regions amplified from RNA transcripts. The HTBI set primed first-round TCR CDR3 RT-PCR. TCRdb fed the multiplex PCR reads into MiXCR, producing one record per CDR3 protein. The repertoire consists of hundreds of thousands of distinct CDR3 sequences, with 12% to 15% occurring once and the leading ten covering roughly 10%. The sample consisted of blood. These receptors originate from a woman younger than 35 with Graves' hyperthyroidism.

This clonotype was observed at least ten times. The J gene is TRBJ2-2, the V gene TRBV13; D is possibly TRBD1 or TRBD2 (5 bases each). Trimming removed 1 base from V and 7 bases from J, with 16 bases in between. The germline CDR1 and CDR2 sequences are PRHDT and FYEKMQ (reference sequence). This CDR3 has 16 amino acids. DNA for the CDR3: TGTGCCAGCAGCTTAGTAGGCTTGAGCGGACACGGGGAGCTGTTTTTT. Amino acids: CASSLVGLSGHGELFF.

This clonotype was seen more than once but under ten times. V gene TRBV6-1 combines with J gene TRBJ2-7; D not certain. V was clipped by 3 bases and J by 8 bases, with 14 bases between them. The CDR3 spans 13 residues. Germline V gives CDR1 MNHNS, CDR2 SASEGT. The CDR3 DNA reads TGTGCCAGCAGTGATGGACCGGACCTCCAGCAGTACTTC. It translates to CASSDGPDLQQYF.

Many counts were recorded for this clonotype. The V gene is TRBV5-1, the J gene TRBJ2-3; no definite D call. V lost 0 bases and J 0 bases, leaving 8 bases between the germline ends. This CDR3 spans 15 amino acids. Germline CDR1 SGHRS, CDR2 YFSETQ. CDR3 sequence (DNA): TGCGCCAGCAGCTTGGGCCTAGAGAGCACAGATACGCAGTATTTT. As protein: CASSLGLESTDTQYF.

This clonotype was seen only a few times. The V call is TRBV25-1, the J call TRBJ1-6; no clear D. The CDR3 sequence is 16 residues long. Germline assignment: CDR1 MGHDK and CDR2 SYGVNS. V lost 3 bases and J lost 8, with 17 bases in between. The CDR3 DNA is TGTGCCAGCAGTGACCCCGGGATCGGGCTGGATTCACCCCTCCACTTT. Residues: CASSDPGIGLDSPLHF.

Many counts were recorded for this clonotype. The chain uses TRBV30 and TRBJ2-7, with TRBD2 matching 8 bases. This CDR3 has 15 residues. The junction had 7 bases not matched to a gene; V was cut back by 3 bases and J by 0 bases. Germline CDR1 is GTSNPN and CDR2 is SVGIG (reference sequence). In nucleotides, the CDR3 is TGTGCCTGGAGGAGCGGGAGAGTTAGCTCCTACGAGCAGTACTTC. Translating it yields CAWRSGRVSSYEQYF.

The chain joins TRBV19 to TRBJ2-7; possible D gene TRBD2, 5 bases. The CDR3 loop spans 15 amino acids. Deletions cut 4 bases from V and 0 bases from J, with 13 bases between. Germline V gene lookup returns CDR1 LNHDA and CDR2 SQIVND (reference sequence). CDR3 region: CASSKDGLPSYEQYF. The CDR3 DNA follows: TGTGCCAGTAGTAAAGACGGACTTCCCTCCTACGAGCAGTACTTC.

In its sample, this clonotype was seen many times. The J gene is TRBJ1-1, the V gene TRBV18, with D uncertain. Germline V gene lookup returns CDR1 KGHSH and CDR2 LQKENI. CDR3 length equals 14 residues. With 6 bases removed from V and 1 base from J, the gap between germline ends came to 12 bases. The CDR3 loop is CASSEKAQNTEAFF. Here the CDR3 DNA reads TGTGCCAGCTCCGAGAAAGCACAGAACACTGAAGCTTTCTTT.

This clonotype was counted at least ten times. The chain employs TRBV11-2 and TRBJ2-1; weak D call: TRBD2 (6 bases). V shed 2 bases and J shed 1 base, with 15 bases lying between them. The CDR3 totals 17 residues. Germline CDR1 SGHAT, CDR2 FQNNGV. The DNA for the CDR3 is TGTGCCAGCAGCTTATTGGAGGGAATCCAGTCCTACAATGAGCAGTTCTTC. This translates into CASSLLEGIQSYNEQFF.

This clonotype has a count of ten or more. This chain uses TRBV20-1 with TRBJ2-3, with unresolved D. Trimming pared 0 bases from V and 0 bases from J, leaving 10 bases between. CDR1 and CDR2 (germline): DFQATT, SNEGSKA (reference sequence). The CDR3 sequence is 15 residues long. The CDR3 region is CSARDLRSSTDTQYF. As DNA, the CDR3 is TGCAGTGCTAGAGATCTGAGGTCCAGCACAGATACGCAGTATTTT.

This clonotype was counted between two and nine times. The V call is TRBV2, the J call TRBJ2-2; TRBD2 matches at 15 bases. CDR1 and CDR2 (germline): SNHLY, FYNNEI. J was trimmed by 5 bases and V by 7 bases; bases with no gene match: 5. The CDR3 contains 16 residues. CDR3 residues: CASKGLAGGRTGELFF. DNA for the CDR3: TGTGCCAGCAAGGGACTAGCGGGAGGAAGGACCGGGGAGCTGTTTTTT.

This clonotype has a handful of counts. A much bigger clone sits one base away, suggesting this may be a read error. This is likely a read error, given that the CDR3 carries no conserved phenylalanine or tryptophan at its end. The rearrangement joins TRBV20-1 to TRBJ2-7; the D gene is possibly TRBD1 (5 bases). CDR3 length equals 14 residues. V lost 4 bases and J lost 0, with 13 bases in between. CDR1 DFQATT and CDR2 SNEGSKA come from the germline V gene (reference sequence). The CDR3 nucleotides read TGCAGTGCTACGGACAATCCTAGCTCCTACGAGCAGTACATC. It specifies CSATDNPSSYEQYI.

The chain employs TRBV7-8 and TRBJ1-6; D is undetermined. The germline V and J ends were trimmed by 5 bases and 5 bases, with 10 bases remaining between them. CDR1 is SGHVS, CDR2 FQNEAQ, per germline. The CDR3 extends over 14 amino acids. This chain's CDR3 is CASSRRLNNSPLHF. In DNA, the CDR3 is TGTGCCAGCAGCCGGAGACTGAATAATTCACCCCTCCACTTT.

This clonotype was seen ten or more times. Given a much more abundant clone one base away, this may be a read error. V is TRBV24-1 and J is TRBJ2-3; D not resolved. V lost 7 bases and J 1 base, leaving 2 bases between the germline ends. This CDR3 has 11 amino acids. The germline V gene encodes CDR1 KGHDR and CDR2 SFDVKD. The DNA for the CDR3 is TGTGCCACCAGCCGCACAGATACGCAGTATTTT. Amino acids: CATSRTDTQYF.